Detailed here is one TCR beta chain. The data derive from a study of blood T cell repertoires in COVID-19. Study overall: There were acute and convalescent COVID-19 samples, and they came from the United States, Italy and Spain.

As handled by the study authors: Reference gene primers were amplified, and this amplification served to estimate nucleated cell counts. Data came from immunoSEQ multiplex PCR; TCRdb stores just in-frame clones and leaves some out. The V and J calls and clone size are taken from that table; D and trimming were inferred from the DNA. The sample yields 190,000 or so clones, approximately 86% seen once. The germline V and J ends were trimmed by 0 bases and 3 bases, with 9 bases remaining between them. CDR1 LGHNA and CDR2 YSLEER come from the germline V gene. This CDR3 comprises 15 residues. Sequenced input: peripheral blood. This sequence joins TRBV4-3 and TRBJ2-1; D not certain. The source is a man in his forties or fifties with active or convalescent COVID-19. The CDR3 loop reads CASSQEGVSYNEQFF. The CDR3, as DNA: TGCGCCAGCAGCCAAGAAGGAGTCAGCTACAATGAGCAGTTCTTC.